Given below is one TCR beta chain in context. Its cognate antigen is unknown. The data were produced by immunoSEQ multiplex PCR, yet TCRdb's version contains in-frame clones alone and is incomplete. The sample lists 550,000 to 750,000 clones; less than 97% were seen once. This specimen belongs to a study of shared clonotypes between healthy human individuals. Overall study results and limits: Expectations were that clonotype sharing among donors would be affected by sequencing depth.

CDR3 length equals 14 residues. V dropped 4 bases and J dropped 4 bases, with 13 bases sitting between them. Germline assignment: CDR1 ENHRY and CDR2 SYGVKD. Terminally differentiated effector memory CD45RA+ cells were excluded by CCR7 positive selection of CD45RO-negative cells. Sequencing input: naive CD8+ T cells sorted from blood. This receptor was obtained from a woman in her 30s in good health. The chain combines TRBV10-3 with TRBJ1-2; D perhaps matches TRBD1 (5 bases). Here the CDR3 DNA reads TGTGCCATCAGTGGGGGCGAGGGCGTCTATGGCTACACCTTC. The encoded protein is CAISGGEGVYGYTF.